A selection of T cell receptor beta chains follows, all from one sample in a study of radiotherapy plus CTLA-4 blockade in lung cancer. Assay used: immunoSEQ multiplex PCR; TCRdb lists only in-frame clones, some missing. There are roughly 66,000 clones in the sample; about 85% occur only once, and 4% lies in the top ten. Sequencing was performed on peripheral blood, taken from a patient treated with radiotherapy plus ipilimumab. All receptors come from a human donor with non-small cell lung cancer who had a partial response to radiotherapy plus ipilimumab. The conserved cysteine and the conserved F or W are not part of the CDR3 here. A D gene is named only where the DNA matches it firmly.

cdr3_aa,d_call,v_call
ASSFGTGANEQY,TRBD1,TRBV5-8
ASSSRTSEAGELF,TRBD2,TRBV5-4
ASRLSTTSSYEQY,.,TRBV28
ASSPVSRDIVNEQF,.,TRBV7-3
ASSEARPGGQPQH,.,TRBV2
ASSYGVGYNEQF,.,TRBV11-2
ASSIDSAKEY,.,TRBV7-9
ASSVGTSGRANTDTQY,TRBD2,TRBV9
AISESTSGSAGELF,TRBD2,TRBV10-3
ASSLGLAGVDTQY,TRBD2,TRBV5-1
ASSPDGGSGGYT,.,TRBV7-9
ASSDDKGIIETQY,.,TRBV2
ASSFIGTSTDTQY,.,TRBV5-5
ASSEGGNQPQH,.,TRBV10-2
SVEPLGGTEAF,.,TRBV29-1
AWSAGQGFGEKLF,TRBD1,TRBV30
ASSLTGTVTDTQY,TRBD1,TRBV6-1
ATSRDVVLADYEQY,TRBD2,TRBV15
ASSLDGTGINTGELF,.,TRBV11-3
ASNGGEETQY,.,TRBV28
ASSESAGGPAYEQY,TRBD2,TRBV10-1
ATSRGGGKGTDTQY,TRBD2,TRBV15